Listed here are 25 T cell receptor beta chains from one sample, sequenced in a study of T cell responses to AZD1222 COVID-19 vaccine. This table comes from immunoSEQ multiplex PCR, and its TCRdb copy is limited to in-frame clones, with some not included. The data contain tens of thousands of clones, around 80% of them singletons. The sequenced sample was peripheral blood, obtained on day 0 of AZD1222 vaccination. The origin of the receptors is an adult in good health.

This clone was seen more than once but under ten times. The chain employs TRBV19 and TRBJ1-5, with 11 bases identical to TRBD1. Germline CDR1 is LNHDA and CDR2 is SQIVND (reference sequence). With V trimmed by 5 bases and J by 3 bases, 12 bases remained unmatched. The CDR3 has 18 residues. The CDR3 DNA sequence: TGTGCCAGTAGTCCCGGACAGGGGGCTTTTGTAACCAATCAGCCCCAGCATTTT. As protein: CASSPGQGAFVTNQPQHF.

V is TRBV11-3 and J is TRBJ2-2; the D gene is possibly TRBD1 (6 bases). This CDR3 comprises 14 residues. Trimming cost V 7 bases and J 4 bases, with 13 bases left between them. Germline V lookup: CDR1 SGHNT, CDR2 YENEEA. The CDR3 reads CASTSHRATGELFF. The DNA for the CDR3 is TGTGCCAGCACCTCCCACAGGGCCACCGGGGAGCTGTTTTTT.

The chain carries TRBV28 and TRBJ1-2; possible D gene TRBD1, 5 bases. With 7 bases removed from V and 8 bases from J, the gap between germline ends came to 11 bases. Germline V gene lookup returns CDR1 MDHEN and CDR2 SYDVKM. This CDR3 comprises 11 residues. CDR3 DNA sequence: TGTGCCAGCAACGAAGGGGAGGGCTACACCTTC. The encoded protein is CASNEGEGYTF.

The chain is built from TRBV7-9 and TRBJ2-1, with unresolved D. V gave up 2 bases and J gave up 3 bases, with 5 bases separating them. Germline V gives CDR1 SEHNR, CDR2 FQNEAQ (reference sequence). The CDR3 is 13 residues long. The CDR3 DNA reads TGTGCCAGCAGCTTACCCAACTACAATGAGCAGTTCTTC. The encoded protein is CASSLPNYNEQFF.

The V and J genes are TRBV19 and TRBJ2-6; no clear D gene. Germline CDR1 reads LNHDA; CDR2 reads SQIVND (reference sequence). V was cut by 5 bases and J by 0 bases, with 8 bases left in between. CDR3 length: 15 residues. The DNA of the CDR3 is TGTGCCAGTAGTTATGGTCGCTCTGGGGCCAACGTCCTGACTTTC. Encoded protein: CASSYGRSGANVLTF.

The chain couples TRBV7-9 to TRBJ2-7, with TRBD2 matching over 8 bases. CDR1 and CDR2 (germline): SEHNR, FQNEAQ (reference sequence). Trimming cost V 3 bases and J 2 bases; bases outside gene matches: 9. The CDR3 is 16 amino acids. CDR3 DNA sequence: TGTGCCAGCAGCTTCCCGTCGGGGGGGAGCGCCTACGAGCAGTACTTC. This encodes CASSFPSGGSAYEQYF. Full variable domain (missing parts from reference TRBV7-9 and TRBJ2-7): DTGVSQNPRHKITKRGQNVTFRCDPISEHNRLYWYRQTLGQGPEFLTYFQNEAQLEKSRLLSDRFSAERPKGSFSTLEIQRTEQGDSAMYLCASSFPSGGSAYEQYFGPGTRLTVT.

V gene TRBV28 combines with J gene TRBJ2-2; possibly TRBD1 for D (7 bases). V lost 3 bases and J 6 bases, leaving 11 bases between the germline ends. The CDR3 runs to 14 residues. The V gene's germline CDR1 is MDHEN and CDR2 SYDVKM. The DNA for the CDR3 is TGTGCCAGCAGTTTCCGGAGGGGGCCCGGGGAGCTGTTTTTT. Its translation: CASSFRRGPGELFF.

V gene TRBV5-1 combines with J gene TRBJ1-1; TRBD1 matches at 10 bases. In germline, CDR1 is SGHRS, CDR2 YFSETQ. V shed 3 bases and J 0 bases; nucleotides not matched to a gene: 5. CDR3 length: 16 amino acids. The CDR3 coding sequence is TGCGCCAGCAGCTGGGGACAGGGGAGGATGAACACTGAAGCTTTCTTT. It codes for CASSWGQGRMNTEAFF.

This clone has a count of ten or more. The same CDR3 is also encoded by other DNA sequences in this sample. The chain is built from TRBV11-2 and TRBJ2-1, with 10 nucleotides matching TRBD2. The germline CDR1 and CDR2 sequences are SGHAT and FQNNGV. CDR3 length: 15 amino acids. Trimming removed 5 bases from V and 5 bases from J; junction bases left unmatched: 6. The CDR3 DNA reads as TGTGCCAGCAGCCCACCTCTAGCGGGGGACAATGAGCAGTTCTTC. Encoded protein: CASSPPLAGDNEQFF.

CDR3 sequence (DNA): TGTGCCAGCTCACCAGGCTTCGGGGCGAATCAGCCCCAGCATTTT. This translates into CASSPGFGANQPQHF. The chain carries TRBV18 and TRBJ1-5, with D perhaps matching TRBD1 (5 bases). The V and J ends lost 2 bases and 4 bases respectively, with 12 bases between them. The CDR3 is made up of 15 amino acids. Germline loops: CDR1 KGHSH, CDR2 LQKENI.

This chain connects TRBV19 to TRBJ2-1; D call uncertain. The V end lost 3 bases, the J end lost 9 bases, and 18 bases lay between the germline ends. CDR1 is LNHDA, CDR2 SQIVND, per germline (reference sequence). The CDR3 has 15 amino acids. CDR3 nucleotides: TGTGCCAGTAGTATTTCGACTCGTCCTATAGGTGAGCAGTTCTTC. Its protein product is CASSISTRPIGEQFF.

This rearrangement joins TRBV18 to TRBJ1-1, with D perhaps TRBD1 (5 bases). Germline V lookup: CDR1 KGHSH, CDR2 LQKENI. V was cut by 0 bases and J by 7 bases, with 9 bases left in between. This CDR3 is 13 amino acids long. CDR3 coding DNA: TGTGCCAGCTCACCACCGGGGCACCTTGAAGCTTTCTTT. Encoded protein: CASSPPGHLEAFF.

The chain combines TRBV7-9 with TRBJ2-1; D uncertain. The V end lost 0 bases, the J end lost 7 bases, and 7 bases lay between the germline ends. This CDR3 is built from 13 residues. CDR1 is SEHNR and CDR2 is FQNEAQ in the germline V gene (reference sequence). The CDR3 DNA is TGTGCCAGCAGCTTAGCGGGCATGAATGAGCAGTTCTTC. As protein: CASSLAGMNEQFF.

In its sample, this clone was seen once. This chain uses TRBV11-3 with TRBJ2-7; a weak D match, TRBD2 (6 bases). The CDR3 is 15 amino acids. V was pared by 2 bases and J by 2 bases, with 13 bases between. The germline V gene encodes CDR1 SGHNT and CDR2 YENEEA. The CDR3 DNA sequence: TGTGCCAGCAGCTTACAAGCGGGTACCGCCTACGAGCAGTACGTC. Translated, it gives CASSLQAGTAYEQYV.

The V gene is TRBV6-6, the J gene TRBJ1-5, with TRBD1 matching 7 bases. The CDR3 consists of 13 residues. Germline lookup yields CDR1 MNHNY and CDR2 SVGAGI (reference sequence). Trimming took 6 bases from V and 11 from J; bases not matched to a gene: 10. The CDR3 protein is CASSRDREGAQHF. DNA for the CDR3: TGTGCCAGCAGCCGAGACAGGGAAGGAGCCCAGCATTTT.

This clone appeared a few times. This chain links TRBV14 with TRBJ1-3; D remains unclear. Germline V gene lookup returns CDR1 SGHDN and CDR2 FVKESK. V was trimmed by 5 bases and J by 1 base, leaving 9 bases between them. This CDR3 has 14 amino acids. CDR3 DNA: TGTGCCAGCAGCTCCCCCTGGTCTGGAAACACCATATATTTT. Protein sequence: CASSSPWSGNTIYF.

The CDR3 sequence: CASSLTSRGQYF. The CDR3 DNA reads TGTGCCAGCAGCTTGACCTCTCGCGGGCAGTATTTT. V and J are TRBV7-9 and TRBJ2-3; D is unresolved. Germline CDR1 reads SEHNR; CDR2 reads FQNEAQ (reference sequence). The V gene lost 3 bases and the J gene lost 11 bases, with 12 bases spanning the gap. This CDR3 spans 12 amino acids.

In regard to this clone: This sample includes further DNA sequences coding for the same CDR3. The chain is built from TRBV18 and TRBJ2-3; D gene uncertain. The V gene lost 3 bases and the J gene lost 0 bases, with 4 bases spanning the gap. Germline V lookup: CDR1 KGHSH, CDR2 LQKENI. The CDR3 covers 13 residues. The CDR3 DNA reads TGTGCCAGCTCACCGGGTAGCACAGATACGCAGTATTTT. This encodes CASSPGSTDTQYF. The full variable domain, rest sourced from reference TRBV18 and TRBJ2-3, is NAGVMQNPRHLVRRRGQEARLRCSPMKGHSHVYWYRQLPEEGLKFMVYLQKENIIDESGMPKERFSAEFPKEGPSILRIQQVVRGDSAAYFCASSPGSTDTQYFGPGTRLTVL.

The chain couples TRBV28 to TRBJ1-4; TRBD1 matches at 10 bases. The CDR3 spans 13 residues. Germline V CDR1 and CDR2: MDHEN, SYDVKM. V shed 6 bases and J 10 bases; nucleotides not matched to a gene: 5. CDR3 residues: CASSSGQGGKLFF. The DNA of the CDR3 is TGTGCCAGCAGCTCCGGACAGGGGGGAAAACTGTTTTTT.

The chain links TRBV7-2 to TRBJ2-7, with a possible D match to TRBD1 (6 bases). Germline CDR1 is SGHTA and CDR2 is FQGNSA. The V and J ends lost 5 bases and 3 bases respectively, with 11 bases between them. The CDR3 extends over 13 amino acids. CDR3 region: CASSTDRNYEQYF. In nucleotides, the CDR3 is TGTGCCAGCAGCACGGACAGAAACTACGAGCAGTACTTC.

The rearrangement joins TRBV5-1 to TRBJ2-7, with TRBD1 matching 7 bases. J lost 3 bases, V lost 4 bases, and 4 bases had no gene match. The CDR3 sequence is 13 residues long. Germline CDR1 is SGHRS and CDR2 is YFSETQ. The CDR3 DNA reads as TGCGCCAGCAGCGTCAGGGGGATCTACGAGCAGTACTTC. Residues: CASSVRGIYEQYF.

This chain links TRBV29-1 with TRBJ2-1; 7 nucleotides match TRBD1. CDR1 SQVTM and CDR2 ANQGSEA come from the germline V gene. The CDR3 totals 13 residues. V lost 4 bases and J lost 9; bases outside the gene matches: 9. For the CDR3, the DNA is TGCAGCGTTGCCACCTCGACAGGGAGTGAGCAGTTCTTC. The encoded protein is CSVATSTGSEQFF.

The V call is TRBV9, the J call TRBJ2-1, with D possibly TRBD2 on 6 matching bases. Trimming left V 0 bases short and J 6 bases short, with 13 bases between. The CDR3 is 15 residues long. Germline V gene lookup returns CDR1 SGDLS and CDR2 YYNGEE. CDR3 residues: CASSVERELGNEQFF. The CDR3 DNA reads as TGTGCCAGCAGCGTAGAACGGGAGTTGGGCAATGAGCAGTTCTTC.

Here the CDR3 reads CASSLQTDTEAFF. The DNA of the CDR3 is TGTGCCAGCAGCCTCCAGACAGACACTGAAGCTTTCTTT. The rearrangement joins TRBV7-9 to TRBJ1-1; possibly TRBD1 for D (5 bases). V gave up 5 bases and J gave up 3 bases, with 10 bases separating them. This CDR3 is 13 amino acids long. From germline, CDR1 is SEHNR and CDR2 FQNEAQ (reference sequence).

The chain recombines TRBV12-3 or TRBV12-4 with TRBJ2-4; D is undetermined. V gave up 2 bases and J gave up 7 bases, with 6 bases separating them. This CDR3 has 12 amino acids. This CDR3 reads CASSLKVNIQYF. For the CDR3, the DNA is TGTGCCAGCAGTTTAAAAGTGAACATTCAGTACTTC.